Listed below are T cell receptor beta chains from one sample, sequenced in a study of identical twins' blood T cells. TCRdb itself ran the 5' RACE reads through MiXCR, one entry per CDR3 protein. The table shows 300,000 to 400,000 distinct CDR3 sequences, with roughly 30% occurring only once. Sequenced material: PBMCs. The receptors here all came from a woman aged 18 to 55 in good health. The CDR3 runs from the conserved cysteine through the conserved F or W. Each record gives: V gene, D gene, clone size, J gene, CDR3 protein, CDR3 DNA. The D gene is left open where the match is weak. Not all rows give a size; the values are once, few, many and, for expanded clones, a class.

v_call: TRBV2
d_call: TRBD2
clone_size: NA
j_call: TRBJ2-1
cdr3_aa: CASISGGALEQFF
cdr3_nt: TGTGCCAGCATTAGCGGGGGGGCGCTTGAGCAGTTCTTC

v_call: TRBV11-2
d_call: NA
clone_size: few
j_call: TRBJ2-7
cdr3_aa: CASSLVAAYEQYF
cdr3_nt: TGTGCCAGCAGCTTAGTTGCGGCTTACGAGCAGTACTTC

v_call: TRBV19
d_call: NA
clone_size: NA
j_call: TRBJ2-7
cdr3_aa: CASSIVAHYEQYF
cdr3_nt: TGTGCCAGTAGTATAGTCGCGCATTACGAGCAGTACTTC

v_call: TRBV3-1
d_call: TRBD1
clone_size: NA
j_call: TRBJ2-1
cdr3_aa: CASSRAGGNEQFF
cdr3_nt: TGTGCCAGCAGCCGCGCAGGGGGCAATGAGCAGTTCTTC

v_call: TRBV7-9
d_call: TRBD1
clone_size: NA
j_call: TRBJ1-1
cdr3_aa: CASSPFPGQGLTEAFF
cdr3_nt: TGTGCCAGCAGCCCGTTTCCAGGACAGGGTCTAACTGAAGCTTTCTTT

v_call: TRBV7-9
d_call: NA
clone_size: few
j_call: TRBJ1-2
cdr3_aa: CASSFPVGQDNYGYTF
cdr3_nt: TGTGCCAGCAGCTTCCCCGTAGGGCAGGATAACTATGGCTACACCTTC

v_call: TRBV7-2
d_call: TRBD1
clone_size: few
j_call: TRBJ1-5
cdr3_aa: CASSFARDRNQPQHF
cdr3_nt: TGTGCCAGCAGCTTTGCCCGGGACAGAAATCAGCCCCAGCATTTT

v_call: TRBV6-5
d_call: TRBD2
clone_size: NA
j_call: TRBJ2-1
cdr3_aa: CASSRAGPTNEQFF
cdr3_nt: TGTGCCAGCAGCCGAGCGGGACCGACGAATGAGCAGTTCTTC

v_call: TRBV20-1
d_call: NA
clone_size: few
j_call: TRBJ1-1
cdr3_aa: CSASRAGVIMNTEAFF
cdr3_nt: TGCAGTGCTAGTAGGGCAGGGGTTATCATGAACACTGAAGCTTTCTTT

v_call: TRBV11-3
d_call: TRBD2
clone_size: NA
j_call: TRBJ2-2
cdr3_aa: CASSGYSGNPGELFF
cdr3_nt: TGTGCCAGCAGCGGATATAGCGGGAATCCCGGGGAGCTGTTTTTT

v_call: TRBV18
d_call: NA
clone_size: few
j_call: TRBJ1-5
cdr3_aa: CASSLQRDQPQHF
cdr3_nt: TGTGCCAGCTCACTTCAGCGGGATCAGCCCCAGCATTTT

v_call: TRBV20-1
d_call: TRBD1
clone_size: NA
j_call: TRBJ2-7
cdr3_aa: CSARVTGASYEQYF
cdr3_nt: TGCAGTGCTAGAGTTACAGGGGCCTCCTACGAGCAGTACTTC

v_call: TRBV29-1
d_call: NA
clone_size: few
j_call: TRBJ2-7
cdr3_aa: CSVLTPRVSSYEQYF
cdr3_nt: TGCAGCGTTTTGACCCCCAGGGTCAGCTCCTACGAGCAGTACTTC

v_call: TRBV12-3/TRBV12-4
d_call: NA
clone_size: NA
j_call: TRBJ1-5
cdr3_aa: CASSFSQENSNQPQHF
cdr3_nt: TGTGCCAGCAGTTTTTCGCAGGAGAATAGCAATCAGCCCCAGCATTTT

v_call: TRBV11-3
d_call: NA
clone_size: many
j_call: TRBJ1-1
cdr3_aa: CASSQTLVNTEAFF
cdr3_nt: TGTGCCAGCAGCCAGACCCTGGTGAACACTGAAGCTTTCTTT

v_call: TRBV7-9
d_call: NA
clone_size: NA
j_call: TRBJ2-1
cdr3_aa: CASSKVLPYNEQSF
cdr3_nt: TGTGCCAGCAGCAAGGTCTTGCCCTACAATGAGCAGTCCTTC

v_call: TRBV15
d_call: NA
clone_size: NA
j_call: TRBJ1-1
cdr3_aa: CSTSRDSTNTEAFF
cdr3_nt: TGTTCCACCAGCAGAGATTCTACCAACACTGAAGCTTTCTTT

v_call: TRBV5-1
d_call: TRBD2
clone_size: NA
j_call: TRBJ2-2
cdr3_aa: CASKAGEIGELFF
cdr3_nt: TGCGCCAGCAAAGCGGGGGAAATCGGGGAGCTGTTTTTT

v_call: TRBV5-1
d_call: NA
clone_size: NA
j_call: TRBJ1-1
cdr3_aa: CASSLAREDTEAFF
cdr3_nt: TGCGCCAGCAGCTTGGCCCGGGAGGACACTGAAGCTTTCTTT

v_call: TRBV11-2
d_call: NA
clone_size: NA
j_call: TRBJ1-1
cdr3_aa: CTSSSGQRTEAFF
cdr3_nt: TGTACCAGCAGCAGCGGACAGCGCACTGAAGCTTTCTTT

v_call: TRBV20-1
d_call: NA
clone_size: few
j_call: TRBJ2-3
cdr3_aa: CSAPLGVRADTQYF
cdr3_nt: TGCAGTGCTCCATTAGGGGTACGAGCAGATACGCAGTATTTT

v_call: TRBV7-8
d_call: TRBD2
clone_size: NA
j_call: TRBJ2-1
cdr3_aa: CASSLDGLAGRYNEQFF
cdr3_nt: TGTGCCAGCAGCTTAGACGGGCTAGCGGGAAGATACAATGAGCAGTTCTTC

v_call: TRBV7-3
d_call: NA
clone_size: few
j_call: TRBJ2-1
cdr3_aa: CASSLMSPHVTPDEQFF
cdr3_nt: TGTGCCAGCAGCTTAATGTCCCCACACGTTACCCCGGATGAGCAGTTCTTC

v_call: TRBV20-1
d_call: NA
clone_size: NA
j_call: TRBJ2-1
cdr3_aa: CSAGRGFEQFF
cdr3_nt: TGCAGTGCTGGCCGGGGCTTTGAGCAGTTCTTC

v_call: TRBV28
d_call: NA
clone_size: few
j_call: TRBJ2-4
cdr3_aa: CATRRGSAKNIQYF
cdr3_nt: TGTGCCACTCGTAGGGGATCGGCCAAAAACATTCAGTACTTC

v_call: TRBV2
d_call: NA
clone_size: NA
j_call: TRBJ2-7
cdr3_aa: CASSGQFYEQYF
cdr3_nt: TGTGCCAGCAGTGGACAGTTTTACGAGCAGTACTTC

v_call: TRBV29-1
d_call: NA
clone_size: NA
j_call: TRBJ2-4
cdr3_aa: CSVEDWGRTIGNIQYF
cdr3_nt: TGCAGCGTTGAAGATTGGGGCCGGACTATCGGAAACATTCAGTACTTC

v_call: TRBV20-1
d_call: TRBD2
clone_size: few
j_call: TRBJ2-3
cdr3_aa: CSASTSGVPDTQYF
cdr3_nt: TGCAGTGCGTCGACTAGCGGGGTCCCAGATACGCAGTATTTT

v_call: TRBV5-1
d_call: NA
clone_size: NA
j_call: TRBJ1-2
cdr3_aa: CASSLSRDVGYGYTF
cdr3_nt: TGCGCCAGCAGCTTATCCAGGGACGTTGGCTATGGCTACACCTTC

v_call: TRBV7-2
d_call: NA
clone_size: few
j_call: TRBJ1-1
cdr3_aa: CASSRIYRDTTNTEAFF
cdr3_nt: TGTGCCAGCAGCCGAATTTACCGGGACACGACTAACACTGAAGCTTTCTTT

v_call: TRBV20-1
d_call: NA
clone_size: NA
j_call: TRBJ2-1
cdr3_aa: CSATQGGNEQFF
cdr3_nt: TGCAGTGCTACGCAGGGTGGCAATGAGCAGTTCTTC

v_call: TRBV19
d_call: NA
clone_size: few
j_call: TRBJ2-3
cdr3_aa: CASSIPRSSTDTQYF
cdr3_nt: TGTGCCAGTAGTATCCCGCGGTCTAGCACAGATACGCAGTATTTT

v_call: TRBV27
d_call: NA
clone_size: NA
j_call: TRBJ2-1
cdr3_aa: CASSSKIPGDRHEQFF
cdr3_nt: TGTGCCAGCAGTTCTAAAATTCCAGGGGATCGTCATGAGCAGTTCTTC

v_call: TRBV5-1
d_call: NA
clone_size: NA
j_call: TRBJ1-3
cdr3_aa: CASSLGSLSGSTIYF
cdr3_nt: TGCGCCAGCAGCTTGGGAAGCCTCTCTGGAAGCACCATATATTTT

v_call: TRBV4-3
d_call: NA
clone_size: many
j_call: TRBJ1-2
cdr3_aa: CASSHTDGNGYTF
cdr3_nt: TGCGCCAGCAGCCACACCGACGGAAATGGCTACACCTTC

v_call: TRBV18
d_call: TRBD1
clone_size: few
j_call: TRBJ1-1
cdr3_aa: CASSPGDRANYMNTEAFF
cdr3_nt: TGTGCCAGCTCACCGGGGGACAGGGCCAATTACATGAACACTGAAGCTTTCTTT

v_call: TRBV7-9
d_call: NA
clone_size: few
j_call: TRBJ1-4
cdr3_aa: CASSQGVRTANEKLFF
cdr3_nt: TGTGCCAGCAGCCAAGGGGTTCGGACAGCTAATGAAAAACTGTTTTTT

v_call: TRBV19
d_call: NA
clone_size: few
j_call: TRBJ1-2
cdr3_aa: CASSIRAGEDYGCTF
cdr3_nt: TGTGCCAGTAGTATACGGGCGGGCGAGGACTATGGCTGCACCTTC

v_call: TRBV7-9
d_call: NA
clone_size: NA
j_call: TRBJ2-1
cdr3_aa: CASSSGGLRPNEQFF
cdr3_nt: TGTGCCAGCAGCTCTGGGGGACTCCGTCCCAATGAGCAGTTCTTC

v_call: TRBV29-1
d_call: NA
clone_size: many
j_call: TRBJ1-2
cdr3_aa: CSVATEIYGYTF
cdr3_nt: TGCAGCGTTGCGACTGAGATCTATGGCTACACCTTC

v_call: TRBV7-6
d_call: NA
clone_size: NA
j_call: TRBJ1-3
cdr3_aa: CASSGLNSGNTIYF
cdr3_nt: TGTGCCAGCAGCGGACTCAACTCTGGAAACACCATATATTTT

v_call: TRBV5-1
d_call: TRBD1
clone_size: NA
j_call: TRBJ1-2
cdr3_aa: CASSSLDRANYGYTF
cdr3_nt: TGCGCCAGCAGCTCGCTGGACAGGGCTAACTATGGCTACACCTTC

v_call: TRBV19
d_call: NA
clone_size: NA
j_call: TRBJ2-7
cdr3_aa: CASSRTPPYEQYF
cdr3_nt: TGTGCCAGTAGTAGGACACCGCCTTACGAGCAGTACTTC

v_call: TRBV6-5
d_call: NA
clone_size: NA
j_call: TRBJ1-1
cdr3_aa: CASSASEDSPEAFF
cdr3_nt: TGTGCCAGCAGTGCCTCGGAGGACAGCCCTGAAGCTTTCTTT

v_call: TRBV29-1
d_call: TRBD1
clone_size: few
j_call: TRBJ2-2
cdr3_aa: CSAPGQGTGELFF
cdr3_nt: TGCAGCGCCCCGGGACAGGGGACCGGGGAGCTGTTTTTT

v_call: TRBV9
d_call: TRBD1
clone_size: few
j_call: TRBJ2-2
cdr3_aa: CASSAHRGPGELFF
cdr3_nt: TGTGCCAGCAGCGCTCACAGGGGGCCCGGGGAGCTGTTTTTT

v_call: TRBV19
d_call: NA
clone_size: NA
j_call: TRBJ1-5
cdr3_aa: CASSTRILGQPQHF
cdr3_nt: TGTGCCAGTAGTACCAGAATCCTCGGTCAGCCCCAGCATTTT